A selection of T cell receptor beta chains follows, all from one sample in a study of T cell repertoires in cytomegalovirus infection. Their antigens are not known. One entry per CDR3 protein, called by TCRdb with MiXCR from the reads. The sample has 900,000 to 950,000 distinct CDR3 sequences; less than 40% are singletons. The material sequenced was cultured CD8+ T cells from PBMCs, taken from culture after CMV antigen stimulation. The origin of the receptors is a human donor in good health (CMV status not recorded). Some clones in this sample may be carry-over from other donors' samples. Each CDR3 is given with its conserved first and last residue. A D gene is named only where the DNA matches it firmly. Only some rows state a clone size, as once, few, many or a class for expanded clones.

clone_size,v_call,j_call,d_call,cdr3_aa,cdr3_nt
many,TRBV7-6,TRBJ2-1,TRBD2,CASSRTSGGNEQFF,TGTGCCAGCAGCCGTACTAGCGGGGGAAATGAGCAGTTCTTC
.,TRBV4-1,TRBJ2-1,.,CASSQAPGGLYNEQFF,TGCGCCAGCAGCCAAGCTCCGGGGGGCCTCTACAATGAGCAGTTCTTC
few,TRBV7-9,TRBJ2-5,.,CASRYDGEETQYF,TGTGCCAGCAGGTACGACGGGGAAGAGACCCAGTACTTC
.,TRBV5-4,TRBJ1-2,.,CASSLGSGSLTNYGYTF,TGTGCCAGCAGCTTGGGGTCCGGCAGTCTAACCAACTATGGCTACACCTTC
.,TRBV7-2,TRBJ2-1,.,CANTPTTNEQFF,TGTGCCAACACCCCGACCACCAATGAGCAGTTCTTC
few,TRBV7-2,TRBJ1-3,.,CASSVDPWGENTIYF,TGTGCCAGCAGCGTGGACCCTTGGGGAGAGAACACCATATATTTT
.,TRBV28,TRBJ2-3,TRBD1,CASSWDSRRRTDTQYF,TGTGCCAGCAGTTGGGACAGCCGAAGACGCACAGATACGCAGTATTTT
few,TRBV27,TRBJ2-7,.,CASRKTPYEQYF,TGTGCCAGCAGGAAAACTCCCTACGAGCAGTACTTC
few,TRBV6-2/TRBV6-3,TRBJ1-1,TRBD1,CASSYSRDRGYEAFF,TGTGCCAGCAGTTACTCGAGGGACAGGGGGTATGAAGCTTTCTTT
.,TRBV24-1,TRBJ1-2,.,CATSDLQGEDYGYTF,TGTGCCACCAGTGATTTACAGGGAGAGGACTATGGCTACACCTTC
few,TRBV19,TRBJ2-7,.,CASSEGPYEQYF,TGTGCCAGTAGTGAGGGACCTTACGAGCAGTACTTC
few,TRBV6-1,TRBJ2-2,TRBD1,CASSERQGRSYTGELFF,TGTGCCAGCAGTGAAAGACAGGGACGGAGTTACACCGGGGAGCTGTTTTTT
few,TRBV13,TRBJ1-5,.,CASSLGRGFDQPQHF,TGTGCCAGCAGCTTAGGCCGGGGATTCGATCAGCCCCAGCATTTT
.,TRBV6-6,TRBJ1-3,TRBD1,CASSTGDGNTIYF,TGTGCCAGCAGTACAGGGGATGGAAACACCATATATTTT
.,TRBV29-1,TRBJ1-1,.,CSGVTTEAFF,TGCAGCGGGGTTACCACTGAAGCTTTCTTT
once,TRBV2,TRBJ1-5,TRBD1,CASSSYRGQPQHF,TGTGCCAGCAGTTCCTACAGGGGTCAGCCCCAGCATTTT
.,TRBV15,TRBJ2-1,.,CATSRDQRSGPEGDEQFF,TGTGCCACCAGCAGAGATCAGCGCAGCGGACCCGAGGGGGATGAGCAGTTCTTC
few,TRBV7-9,TRBJ1-2,.,CASSSGSLMRGDGYTF,TGTGCCAGCAGCTCGGGTTCCCTTATGCGGGGAGATGGCTACACCTTC
few,TRBV12-3/TRBV12-4,TRBJ2-3,.,CASSFPSIGTDTQYF,TGTGCCAGCAGTTTCCCCAGTATAGGCACGGATACGCAGTATTTT
.,TRBV28,TRBJ1-6,.,CASSFPGQGSLSYNSPLHF,TGTGCCAGCAGTTTTCCTGGGCAGGGGTCTCTCTCCTATAATTCACCCCTCCACTTT
.,TRBV2,TRBJ1-3,.,CASTTSGNTIYF,TGTGCCAGCACCACTTCTGGAAACACCATATATTTT
few,TRBV7-6,TRBJ2-2,.,CASSLRGLGLTGELFF,TGTGCCAGCAGCTTAAGGGGGTTAGGATTAACCGGGGAGCTGTTTTTT
.,TRBV2,TRBJ2-7,TRBD2,CASSSREGRPYEQYF,TGTGCCAGCAGTTCTCGGGAGGGAAGACCCTACGAGCAGTACTTC
few,TRBV19,TRBJ2-1,.,CASSIVPSSYNEQFF,TGTGCCAGTAGTATAGTTCCTAGCTCCTACAATGAGCAGTTCTTC
.,TRBV12-3/TRBV12-4,TRBJ2-1,TRBD2,CASNPGTSQYNEQFF,TGTGCCAGCAACCCCGGGACTAGTCAGTACAATGAGCAGTTCTTC
many,TRBV7-9,TRBJ2-3,.,CASSFSGTSVTDTQYF,TGTGCCAGCAGCTTCTCAGGAACCTCGGTTACAGATACGCAGTATTTT
once,TRBV19,TRBJ2-1,.,CATKGGRGGEQFF,TGTGCCACTAAAGGGGGACGGGGCGGTGAGCAGTTCTTC
.,TRBV7-9,TRBJ2-2,TRBD1,CASSIGGTGDTGELFF,TGTGCCAGCAGCATCGGAGGGACAGGGGACACCGGGGAGCTGTTTTTT
.,TRBV27,TRBJ1-1,TRBD1,CASATRGYTEAFF,TGTGCCAGCGCGACCAGGGGGTACACTGAAGCTTTCTTT
few,TRBV28,TRBJ2-2,TRBD1,CASSSRGQSNTGELFF,TGTGCCAGCAGTTCTAGGGGACAGTCGAACACCGGGGAGCTGTTTTTT
many,TRBV6-6,TRBJ1-1,TRBD1,CASSYARTGGADTEAFF,TGTGCCAGCAGTTACGCTCGGACAGGGGGCGCGGACACTGAAGCTTTCTTT
.,TRBV29-1,TRBJ1-2,.,CSVGREAYGYTF,TGCAGCGTTGGCAGGGAGGCCTATGGCTACACCTTC
.,TRBV12-3/TRBV12-4,TRBJ2-5,.,CASSRYEGRMQETQYF,TGTGCCAGCAGTCGTTACGAAGGACGGATGCAAGAGACCCAGTACTTC
many,TRBV6-1,TRBJ2-3,TRBD2,CASSPPAGPTDTQYF,TGTGCCAGCAGTCCCCCAGCGGGGCCCACAGATACGCAGTATTTT
.,TRBV15,TRBJ1-2,.,CATSSRSGYGYTF,TGTGCCACCAGCAGCCGAAGCGGGTATGGCTACACCTTC
.,TRBV20-1,TRBJ1-1,.,CSAERPEGTKAFF,TGCAGTGCGGAGAGACCGGAGGGGACAAAGGCTTTCTTT
.,TRBV6-6,TRBJ2-5,TRBD1,CASSYDWLTGGAKETQYF,TGTGCCAGCAGTTACGATTGGTTGACAGGGGGCGCGAAGGAGACCCAGTACTTC
.,TRBV28,TRBJ2-3,TRBD2,CASSPSPKRGGRDTQYF,TGTGCCAGCAGTCCCTCCCCGAAGCGGGGGGGCCGGGATACGCAGTATTTT
few,TRBV13,TRBJ2-5,TRBD2,CASSSTGLAGGQTQYF,TGTGCCAGCAGCAGCACGGGACTAGCGGGGGGTCAGACCCAGTACTTC